The rows below give T cell receptor beta chains drawn from one sample of a study of blood T cells in healthy people across ages. TCRdb reanalysed the 5' RACE reads using MiXCR and keeps one entry per CDR3 protein. The table lists about 670,000 distinct CDR3 sequences, over 40% of them singletons. What was sequenced was blood. The receptors originated from an elderly man in good health. Each CDR3 is given with its conserved first and last residue. D genes are given only for firm matches. Not all rows give a size; the values are once, few, many and, for expanded clones, a class.

size: few
J: TRBJ2-7
V: TRBV7-2
D: -
DNA: TGTGCCAGCAGCTGGGACACCTACGAGCAGTACTTC
CDR3: CASSWDTYEQYF

size: -
J: TRBJ2-7
V: TRBV27
D: TRBD1
DNA: TGTGCCAGCAGAGCCGACAGGGCAGAGATCCAGTACTTC
CDR3: CASRADRAEIQYF

size: -
J: TRBJ2-5
V: TRBV6-2/TRBV6-3
D: TRBD2
DNA: TGTGCCAGCAGGAGGACTAGCGGGGGACAAGAGACCCAGTACTTC
CDR3: CASRRTSGGQETQYF

size: -
J: TRBJ2-3
V: TRBV2
D: TRBD2
DNA: TGTGCCAGCAGTGAAGTGCGTCTAGCGGGGGTTACGCAGTATTTT
CDR3: CASSEVRLAGVTQYF

size: many
J: TRBJ2-6
V: TRBV5-1
D: -
DNA: TGCGCCAGCAGCTTGGACACCGGTGCCAACGTCCTGACTTTC
CDR3: CASSLDTGANVLTF

size: -
J: TRBJ2-1
V: TRBV12-3/TRBV12-4
D: -
DNA: TGTGCCAGCACTAGATTATATGGGGGGTCCTACAATGAGCAGTTCTTC
CDR3: CASTRLYGGSYNEQFF

size: many
J: TRBJ2-5
V: TRBV2
D: -
DNA: TGTGCCAGCAGTTATGGCAGACAAGAGACCCAGTACTTC
CDR3: CASSYGRQETQYF

size: -
J: TRBJ2-7
V: TRBV14
D: -
DNA: TGTGCCAGCAGCCAAGTTTCTAGCTCCTACAATGAGCAGTACTTC
CDR3: CASSQVSSSYNEQYF

size: few
J: TRBJ1-1
V: TRBV19
D: -
DNA: TGTGCCAGTAAATATAGGGAACTGAACACTGAAGCTTTCTTT
CDR3: CASKYRELNTEAFF

size: -
J: TRBJ2-1
V: TRBV18
D: -
DNA: TGTGCCAGCTCCCCAGACAGGACGGAGCAGTTCTTC
CDR3: CASSPDRTEQFF

size: many
J: TRBJ2-3
V: TRBV7-2
D: TRBD2
DNA: TGTGCCAGCAGCCAACTTAGCGGGATAAAGGATACGCAGTATTTT
CDR3: CASSQLSGIKDTQYF